These 17 T cell receptor beta chains came from one sample sequenced in a study of T cells in Graves' hyperthyroidism and ophthalmopathy. RNA transcripts yielded amplified TCR beta CDR3 regions. HTBI primers were the set used in a first-round RT-PCR of the TCR CDR3. TCRdb ran MiXCR on the multiplex PCR reads and lists one entry per CDR3 protein. The table lists 250,000 or so distinct CDR3 sequences, about 15% of them singletons, with 30% to 35% in the top ten. Material for sequencing was blood. The receptors here all came from a woman aged 45-60 years with Graves' hyperthyroidism that later progressed to Graves' ophthalmopathy.

This clonotype has only a few counts. The chain combines TRBV28 with TRBJ2-7; the D gene is possibly TRBD2 (6 bases). CDR3 length: 15 residues. The V and J ends lost 5 bases and 3 bases respectively, with 17 bases between them. CDR1 and CDR2 (germline): MDHEN, SYDVKM. The CDR3 spells CASSVRGELDYEQYF. The CDR3 nucleotides read TGTGCCAGCAGTGTGCGGGGAGAACTCGACTACGAGCAGTACTTC.

In its sample, this clonotype was seen a few times. This chain links TRBV4-2 with TRBJ2-1; 7 bases agree with TRBD1. Germline values: CDR1 LGHNA, CDR2 YNFKEQ. CDR3 length: 15 amino acids. Unmatched junction bases numbered 9, after V lost 7 bases and J lost 3 bases. CDR3 in DNA: TGTGCCAGCATGGGACGGGACAGCTTCTACAATGAGCAGTTCTTC. Translation: CASMGRDSFYNEQFF.

The chain has TRBV20-1 and TRBJ2-3; 12 bases are a match to TRBD2. Germline CDR1 and CDR2: DFQATT and SNEGSKA (reference sequence). CDR3 length: 16 amino acids. The J segment lost 4 bases and the V segment lost 1 base, leaving 6 bases of the junction unmatched. CDR3 amino acids: CSARGLAGDVSDTQYF. The CDR3 DNA follows: TGCAGTGCTAGAGGACTAGCGGGAGACGTCTCAGATACGCAGTATTTT.

This clonotype has ten or more counts. This chain uses TRBV12-3 or TRBV12-4 with TRBJ1-2; no firm D call. CDR3 length: 11 amino acids. V dropped 6 bases and J dropped 7 bases, with 9 bases sitting between them. The CDR3 DNA reads as TGTGCCAGCAGAACTATGGGTGGCTACACCTTC. Translation gives CASRTMGGYTF.

The chain recombines TRBV9 with TRBJ2-7; 7 nucleotides match TRBD1. CDR3 length: 15 residues. Trimming took 4 bases from V and 4 from J; bases not matched to a gene: 11. Germline values: CDR1 SGDLS, CDR2 YYNGEE. CDR3 nucleotide sequence: TGTGCCAGCAGCCCTCACACCGGGACAGCTTACGAGCAGTACTTC. It yields the protein CASSPHTGTAYEQYF.

This clonotype was seen repeatedly, ten times or more. J is TRBJ2-7 and V is TRBV11-1; 9 bases fit TRBD1. J was trimmed by 5 bases and V by 5 bases; bases with no gene match: 7. The CDR3 extends over 14 amino acids. Germline CDR1 is SGHAT and CDR2 is FQDESV (reference sequence). CDR3 in DNA: TGTGCCAGCAGCCCGGGACAGGGTTTACACGAGCAGTACTTC. Translating it yields CASSPGQGLHEQYF.

This clonotype was counted between two and nine times. V usage is TRBV30 and J usage is TRBJ2-5, with D possibly matching TRBD2 (5 bases). This CDR3 is built from 14 residues. The V end lost 2 bases, the J end lost 1 base, and 11 bases lay between the germline ends. Looked up from germline, CDR1 is GTSNPN and CDR2 is SVGIG (reference sequence). DNA for the CDR3: TGTGCCTGGAGTTCTGGAAGCGGCCAAGAGACCCAGTACTTC. Translation: CAWSSGSGQETQYF. The whole variable domain, filled in from reference TRBV30 and TRBJ2-5, reads SQTIHQWPATLVQPVGSPLSLECTVEGTSNPNLYWYRQAAGRGLQLLFYSVGIGQISSEVPQNLSASRPQDRQFILSSKKLLLSDSGFYLCAWSSGSGQETQYFGPGTRLLVL.

This clonotype was counted many times. V usage is TRBV27 and J usage is TRBJ1-2; 7 positions agree with TRBD1. Unmatched junction bases numbered 9, after V lost 6 bases and J lost 5 bases. Germline assignment: CDR1 MNHEY and CDR2 SMNVEV (reference sequence). The CDR3 has 14 amino acids. The DNA for the CDR3 is TGTGCCAGCAGCCGAGGAGGGGGCGCTTATGGCTACACCTTC. It translates to CASSRGGGAYGYTF.

This clonotype was counted ten times or more. This rearrangement joins TRBV29-1 to TRBJ1-2, with a weak D call TRBD1 (5 bases). Between the trimmed V and J ends, which lost 4 bases and 4 bases, there was a span of 10 bases. This CDR3 contains 12 residues. The germline CDR1 and CDR2 sequences are SQVTM and ANQGSEA. CDR3 residues: CSVGETVYGYTF. DNA of the CDR3: TGCAGCGTTGGGGAGACAGTCTATGGCTACACCTTC.

This clonotype showed up just a few times. The chain uses TRBV6-1 and TRBJ1-3; 7 bases are a match to TRBD1. The length of the CDR3 is 15 residues. CDR1 and CDR2 (germline): MNHNS, SASEGT. Trimming cost V 5 bases and J 0 bases; bases outside gene matches: 4. The CDR3 loop reads CASSYDRDSGNTIYF. The CDR3 bases are TGTGCCAGCAGTTACGACAGGGACTCTGGAAACACCATATATTTT.

Many counts were recorded for this clonotype. The chain has TRBV28 and TRBJ1-6; D gene ambiguous. The CDR3 extends over 13 amino acids. The V and J ends lost 7 bases and 4 bases respectively, with 8 bases between them. Germline V gene sequence: CDR1 MDHEN, CDR2 SYDVKM. The CDR3 spells CASTPGYNSPLHF. The CDR3 DNA sequence: TGTGCCAGCACCCCAGGATATAATTCACCCCTCCACTTT.

This clonotype was detected many times. This sequence joins TRBV5-1 and TRBJ2-7; 10 nucleotides match TRBD1. V dropped 0 bases and J dropped 5; count of bases not matched to a gene: 2. Germline V CDR1 and CDR2: SGHRS, YFSETQ. The CDR3 is 14 residues long. In DNA form, the CDR3 reads TGCGCCAGCAGCTTGGGGGACAGGGGCGACGAGCAGTACTTC. This sequence encodes CASSLGDRGDEQYF.

This clonotype was detected many times. J is TRBJ1-1 and V is TRBV11-1, with 8 bases lining up with TRBD1. This CDR3 is built from 16 residues. Germline CDR1 reads SGHAT; CDR2 reads FQDESV (reference sequence). The V gene end was trimmed by 1 base and the J gene end by 5 bases; junction bases not matched to a gene: 9. CDR3 nucleotide sequence: TGTGCCAGCAGCTTAGTTTTTCAGGGGGCGCGAACTGAAGCTTTCTTT. It translates to CASSLVFQGARTEAFF. Combining the CDR3 with reference TRBV11-1 and TRBJ1-1 gives the whole variable domain EAEVAQSPRYKITEKSQAVAFWCDPISGHATLYWYRQILGQGPELLVQFQDESVVDDSQLPKDRFSAERLKGVDSTLKIQPAELGDSAMYLCASSLVFQGARTEAFFGQGTRLTVV.

This clonotype was seen at least ten times. The chain uses TRBV5-1 and TRBJ2-2; the D call may be TRBD1 or TRBD2 (6 bases each). The CDR3 is 16 residues long. V lost 2 bases, J lost 4 bases, and 15 bases lay in between. Germline CDR1 SGHRS, CDR2 YFSETQ. The CDR3 bases are TGCGCCAGCAGCTTTGGGCCGGGGGCAGGCACCGGGGAGCTGTTTTTT. Its translation: CASSFGPGAGTGELFF.

In its sample, this clonotype was seen many times. The rearrangement uses TRBV6-4 and TRBJ1-1; the D gene is possibly TRBD1 (5 bases). The CDR3 has 13 residues. Trimming removed 8 bases from V and 1 base from J, with 11 bases in between. Germline V gene lookup returns CDR1 MRHNA and CDR2 SNTAGT. This chain's CDR3 is CASAGQQNTEAFF. Written as DNA, the CDR3 is TGTGCCAGCGCTGGACAACAGAACACTGAAGCTTTCTTT.

V is TRBV7-2 and J is TRBJ2-7; D is ambiguous. Trimming took off 3 bases at V and 1 base at J, with 10 bases between the two ends. Germline CDR1 SGHTA, CDR2 FQGNSA. The CDR3 extends over 14 amino acids. CDR3 nucleotides: TGTGCCAGCAGCTTCGGCCGGCAATCCTACGAGCAGTACTTC. Translating it yields CASSFGRQSYEQYF.

This clonotype was picked up many times. The gene calls are TRBV28 and TRBJ2-3; the D call may be TRBD1 or TRBD2 (5 bases each). Germline V gene data show CDR1 as MDHEN and CDR2 as SYDVKM. The V end lost 6 bases, the J end lost 5 bases, and 18 bases lay between the germline ends. The CDR3 is made up of 15 amino acids. The CDR3 region has the DNA TGTGCCAGCAGCCTTCGGGACCCCTATAAAGATACGCAGTATTTT. It translates to CASSLRDPYKDTQYF.